This T cell receptor beta chain is from a study of response to subunit inactivated influenza vaccine. Whole-study findings and limits: The authors suggested that every seasonal influenza vaccination recruits few new T cells.

Ten or more counts support this clonotype. Its target is unknown. TCRdb independently ran MiXCR on the RT-PCR reads; one entry per CDR3 protein. Among about 190,000 distinct CDR3 sequences, approximately 15% were seen once, and the ten largest hold approximately 24%. CDR1 is SGHAT and CDR2 is FQNNGV in the germline V gene. The V gene end was trimmed by 3 bases and the J gene end by 9 bases; junction bases not matched to a gene: 3. The CDR3 totals 13 residues. This clonotype was obtained from a middle-aged man who received an inactivated influenza vaccine. The sequencing used CD8+ T cells sorted from PBMCs, collected about 5 days after vaccination. This sequence joins TRBV11-2 and TRBJ2-1; 9 bases align to TRBD1. The CDR3 is CASSFGQGFEQFF. The CDR3 coding sequence is TGTGCCAGCAGCTTTGGACAGGGGTTTGAGCAGTTCTTC.